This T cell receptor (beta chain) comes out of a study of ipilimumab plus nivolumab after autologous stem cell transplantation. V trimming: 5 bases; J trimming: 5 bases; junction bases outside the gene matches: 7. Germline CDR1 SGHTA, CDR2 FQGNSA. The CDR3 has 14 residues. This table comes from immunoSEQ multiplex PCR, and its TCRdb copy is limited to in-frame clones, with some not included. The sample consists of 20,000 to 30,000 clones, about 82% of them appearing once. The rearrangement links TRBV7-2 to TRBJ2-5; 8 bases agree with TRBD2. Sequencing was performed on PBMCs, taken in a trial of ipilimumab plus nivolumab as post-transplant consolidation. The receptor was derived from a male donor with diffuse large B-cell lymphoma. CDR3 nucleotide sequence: TGTGCCAGCAGCGGCCGGGGGGGGAGGGAGACCCAGTACTTC. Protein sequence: CASSGRGGRETQYF.